The entry below gives a single T cell receptor beta chain sequence along with its context. Trimming shortened V by 5 bases and J by 4 bases, and 17 bases separated the two germline ends. Germline CDR1 is MNHEY and CDR2 is SMNVEV (reference sequence). The CDR3 is 15 amino acids. The data are from a study of CD8 T cells in Susac syndrome. RNA amounts of roughly 0.45 to 1 ug underwent reverse transcription with random hexamers. immunoSEQ multiplex PCR amplified TCR beta CDR3 across 54 Vbeta, 13 Jbeta. TCRdb used MiXCR to reprocess the immunoSEQ multiplex PCR reads, holding one entry per CDR3 protein. The sample lists approximately 200,000 distinct CDR3 sequences, about 90% seen once, with around 0.13% in the top ten. Sequencing of TCR beta, carried out with a high-throughput approach, was applied to CD8+ and CD4+ T cells from the blood. The patients who served as multiple sclerosis controls were treatment-naive and had stable or active relapsing-remitting disease that fulfilled the revised McDonald criteria.

The material sequenced was CD8+ T cells from PBMCs. The chain has TRBV27 and TRBJ2-5; weak D call: TRBD2 (6 bases). This clonotype was sampled from a human donor with multiple sclerosis. The CDR3 region has the DNA TGTGCCAGCAGTCCGCGGGACCCCACGCTAGAGACCCAGTACTTC. This gives the protein CASSPRDPTLETQYF.